Listed below are T cell receptor beta chains from one sample, sequenced in a study of T cell changes during pregnancy in multiple sclerosis. Here immunoSEQ multiplex PCR was the method, and the copy in TCRdb shows in-frame clones only, minus some. Of around 97,000 clones in the sample, 75% to 95% were seen once. This sample comprised peripheral blood, obtained in the second trimester of pregnancy. The receptors originated from a female donor in good health, enrolled as a control in a pregnancy study. Each CDR3 is given with its conserved first and last residue. The D gene is left open where the match is weak. The size field is filled for only some rows; it gives once, few, many or a size class.

clone_size j_call v_call d_call cdr3_aa cdr3_nt
NA TRBJ1-4 TRBV5-4 TRBD1 CASSSDAGGQGEKLFF TGTGCCAGCAGCTCGGACGCAGGGGGCCAGGGGGAAAAACTGTTTTTT
NA TRBJ2-3 TRBV5-1 TRBD2 CASSYPGLAGARTDTQYF TGCGCCAGCAGCTACCCGGGACTAGCGGGAGCTAGGACAGATACGCAGTATTTT
NA TRBJ2-5 TRBV6-5 TRBD2 CASSSGLAGGETQYF TGTGCCAGCAGTTCGGGACTAGCGGGAGGAGAGACCCAGTACTTC
NA TRBJ2-1 TRBV9 TRBD2 CASSPPGLADYNEQFF TGTGCCAGCAGCCCCCCGGGACTAGCGGATTACAATGAGCAGTTCTTC
NA TRBJ2-2 TRBV5-4 NA CASSLGAANTGELFF TGTGCCAGCAGCTTAGGAGCGGCGAACACCGGGGAGCTGTTTTTT
once TRBJ1-2 TRBV29-1 NA CSVWGQGYGYTF TGCAGCGTTTGGGGTCAGGGGTATGGCTACACCTTC
few TRBJ2-1 TRBV18 NA CASWPTDERSEQFF TGTGCCAGCTGGCCGACAGATGAGAGGAGTGAGCAGTTCTTC
NA TRBJ2-5 TRBV7-2 NA CASSLGGRGETQYF TGTGCCAGCAGCTTGGGGGGAAGAGGGGAGACCCAGTACTTC
NA TRBJ2-1 TRBV27 TRBD2 CASSRRESNNEQFF TGTGCCAGCAGCCGGCGGGAGTCAAACAATGAGCAGTTCTTC
NA TRBJ2-7 TRBV29-1 NA CSAQDSSYEQYF TGCAGCGCCCAGGACAGCTCCTACGAGCAGTACTTC
NA TRBJ2-1 TRBV6-1 NA CASKLLSPPEQFF TGTGCCAGCAAACTTTTATCCCCCCCTGAGCAGTTCTTC
NA TRBJ1-5 TRBV2 TRBD1 CASSDGTAVKAQHF TGTGCCAGCAGTGATGGGACAGCCGTGAAGGCCCAGCATTTT
NA TRBJ1-4 TRBV4-3 TRBD1 CASSPGQGGWSGLFF TGCGCCAGCAGCCCGGGACAGGGTGGGTGGTCAGGACTGTTTTTT
NA TRBJ2-1 TRBV19 TRBD1 CASSTGTGVNEQFF TGTGCCAGTAGTACCGGGACAGGGGTGAATGAGCAGTTCTTC
NA TRBJ1-2 TRBV5-1 TRBD1 CASSPGRDRVNYGYTF TGCGCCAGCAGCCCAGGCCGGGACAGGGTTAACTATGGCTACACCTTC
few TRBJ1-1 TRBV25-1 TRBD1 CASSELRDSQNTEAFF TGTGCCAGCAGTGAGCTCCGGGACAGCCAGAACACTGAAGCTTTCTTT
NA TRBJ1-4 TRBV18 NA CASSPEDLQEPGGKLFF TGTGCCAGCTCACCCGAAGACCTACAGGAGCCCGGGGGGAAACTGTTTTTT
once TRBJ2-6 TRBV6-5 NA CASSYTVTGANVLTF TGTGCCAGCAGTTATACAGTAACTGGGGCCAACGTCCTGACTTTC
NA TRBJ1-5 TRBV6-1 NA CASELWEISNQPQHF TGTGCCAGCGAGCTCTGGGAGATTAGCAATCAGCCCCAGCATTTT
once TRBJ2-7 TRBV19 TRBD1 CASSIHRDRVFEQYF TGTGCCAGTAGTATACACCGGGACAGGGTTTTTGAGCAGTACTTC
NA TRBJ1-4 TRBV10-3 NA CATRQATNEKLFF TGTGCCACCCGACAGGCAACTAATGAAAAACTGTTTTTT
NA TRBJ1-3 TRBV6-1 NA CASISDRPSGNTIYF TGTGCCAGCATATCGGACAGACCCTCTGGAAACACCATATATTTT
NA TRBJ1-5 TRBV4-2 NA CASSQAVDSNQPQHF TGTGCCAGCAGCCAGGCGGTCGATAGCAATCAGCCCCAGCATTTT
NA TRBJ2-2 TRBV28 NA CATQRAGINTGELFF TGTGCCACCCAAAGGGCGGGAATCAACACCGGGGAGCTGTTTTTT
NA TRBJ1-4 TRBV27 TRBD1 CASSSDRGNEKLFF TGTGCCAGCAGTTCGGACAGGGGTAATGAAAAACTGTTTTTT
NA TRBJ1-4 TRBV18 TRBD1 CASSSRQGGEKLFF TGTGCCAGCTCATCTCGACAGGGGGGAGAAAAACTGTTTTTT
once TRBJ2-2 TRBV7-9 TRBD2 CASTSTGGRGAGELFF TGTGCCAGCACCTCAACTGGCGGGAGAGGAGCCGGGGAGCTGTTTTTT
NA TRBJ2-3 TRBV28 NA CASRASTDTQYF TGTGCCAGCAGAGCTAGCACAGATACGCAGTATTTT
NA TRBJ2-3 TRBV6-5 TRBD2 CASSYSLAGVTDTQYF TGTGCCAGCAGTTACTCCCTAGCGGGAGTAACAGATACGCAGTATTTT
NA TRBJ2-3 TRBV30 TRBD2 CAWGTSEPTDTQYF TGTGCCTGGGGGACTAGCGAACCCACAGATACGCAGTATTTT
NA TRBJ1-4 TRBV6-1 TRBD1 CASTIGQGMEKLFF TGTGCCAGCACAATAGGACAGGGGATGGAAAAACTGTTTTTT
NA TRBJ1-1 TRBV5-1 NA CASSLGQPNTEAFF TGCGCCAGCAGCTTGGGACAGCCGAACACTGAAGCTTTCTTT
NA TRBJ2-7 TRBV7-2 NA CASSWRGASYEQYF TGTGCCAGCAGCTGGCGGGGTGCTTCCTACGAGCAGTACTTC
NA TRBJ1-1 TRBV7-2 NA CASSSYRVVNTEAFF TGTGCCAGCAGCTCGTACAGGGTGGTGAACACTGAAGCTTTCTTT
NA TRBJ1-4 TRBV5-1 NA CASSLGFGLTNEKLFF TGCGCCAGCAGCTTGGGGTTCGGGTTAACTAATGAAAAACTGTTTTTT
once TRBJ1-2 TRBV9 NA CASSVTGGDYGYTF TGTGCCAGCAGCGTTACCGGGGGGGACTATGGCTACACCTTC
NA TRBJ1-1 TRBV11-2 TRBD1 CASSKDRGYGTEAFF TGTGCCAGCAGCAAAGACAGGGGGTATGGCACTGAAGCTTTCTTT
NA TRBJ1-6 TRBV19 NA CASTLARADSPLHF TGTGCCAGTACCCTAGCCCGGGCAGATTCACCCCTCCACTTT
NA TRBJ1-1 TRBV18 TRBD1 CASSPETGYTEAFF TGTGCCAGCTCACCCGAGACAGGGTACACTGAAGCTTTCTTT
NA TRBJ2-5 TRBV19 TRBD1 CATSSGQGPITQYF TGTGCCACCAGCTCGGGACAGGGGCCCATTACCCAGTACTTC
NA TRBJ2-7 TRBV4-1 NA CASSQGKGSSEQYF TGCGCCAGCAGCCAAGGAAAGGGGTCCTCCGAGCAGTACTTC
few TRBJ1-2 TRBV7-2 NA CALPPTDYYGYTF TGTGCCCTCCCCCCGACAGACTACTATGGCTACACCTTC
NA TRBJ1-5 TRBV9 NA CASSVGPQQAGQPQHF TGTGCCAGCAGCGTAGGACCCCAGCAGGCGGGTCAGCCCCAGCATTTT
NA TRBJ2-2 TRBV25-1 NA CASTPGWDTGELFF TGTGCCAGCACTCCAGGTTGGGACACCGGGGAGCTGTTTTTT
NA TRBJ2-1 TRBV7-6 NA CASSMPGGEQFF TGTGCCAGCAGCATGCCCGGGGGTGAGCAGTTCTTC
few TRBJ2-1 TRBV9 TRBD2 CASSVPGTSNEQFF TGTGCCAGCAGCGTACCGGGGACTAGCAATGAGCAGTTCTTC
NA TRBJ1-5 TRBV18 NA CASSTREEMNQPQHF TGTGCCAGCTCAACGAGGGAGGAGATGAATCAGCCCCAGCATTTT
NA TRBJ2-2 TRBV15 TRBD2 CATSTERGYTGELFF TGTGCCACCAGCACAGAGCGGGGGTACACCGGGGAGCTGTTTTTT
NA TRBJ1-4 TRBV6-1 TRBD1 CASSEHRGFNEKLFF TGTGCCAGCAGTGAGCACAGGGGCTTTAATGAAAAACTGTTTTTT
NA TRBJ2-7 TRBV6-5 NA CASSYSTGDSSYEQYF TGTGCCAGCAGTTACTCTACTGGGGACTCCTCCTACGAGCAGTACTTC
NA TRBJ1-2 TRBV30 TRBD1 CAWIAGQGGYTF TGTGCCTGGATCGCCGGACAGGGGGGCTACACCTTC
NA TRBJ2-1 TRBV6-4 TRBD1 CASSDEPGQGSNEQFF TGTGCCAGCAGTGACGAGCCGGGACAGGGCTCCAATGAGCAGTTCTTC
NA TRBJ2-7 TRBV5-1 NA CASSLTASSSYEQYF TGCGCCAGCAGTTTGACAGCCTCGAGCTCCTACGAGCAGTACTTC
NA TRBJ2-1 TRBV28 TRBD2 CASVKGSSGGEQFF TGTGCCAGCGTTAAGGGCTCTAGCGGGGGTGAGCAGTTCTTC
NA TRBJ2-7 TRBV28 NA CASSLWVQGTNYEQYF TGTGCCAGCAGTTTATGGGTCCAGGGGACCAACTACGAGCAGTACTTC
NA TRBJ1-2 TRBV7-6 NA CASSSWAGNGYTF TGTGCCAGCAGCTCCTGGGCAGGGAACGGCTACACCTTC
NA TRBJ2-3 TRBV7-6 NA CASSLAGGMDTQYF TGTGCCAGCAGCTTAGCGGGGGGAATGGATACGCAGTATTTT